One T cell receptor beta chain is described in this entry. Antigen specificity is unknown. The record originates from a study of monozygotic twins with inflammatory bowel disease. Study results and limitations: It was not supported that a single strong signal or clonotype was associated with IBD. Concordant and discordant twins showed no difference in repertoire similarity, possibly from limited power. On the inverse Simpson index, IBD patients scored lower for TCRbeta diversity than healthy co-twins.

Every TCR library used 3500 ng of total RNA. TCRdb reprocessed the 5' RACE reads and keeps a single row for each CDR3 protein, giving no DNA. The ten top clones account for around 2.4%, within a sample of 400,000 to 500,000 distinct CDR3 sequences. The CDR3 totals 17 residues. Germline lookup yields CDR1 SQVTM and CDR2 ANQGSEA. This clonotype was sampled from a human donor with ulcerative colitis or Crohn's disease, or a healthy co-twin of an affected twin (not recorded which). V is TRBV29-1 and J is TRBJ2-3; TCRdb reports TRBD2, a call that lacks DNA to check it against. What was sequenced was blood. The CDR3 sequence: CSVGSASGSLGTDTQYF.